At least ten counts were recorded for the clone carrying this T cell receptor beta chain. This sample's time point: after trial treatment. Treatment denoted: LDRT plus nivolumab, ipilimumab, low-dose cyclophosphamide and aspirin (RACIN trial). Advanced solid tumors without tumor-infiltrating lymphocytes were required for inclusion. V gave up 6 bases and J gave up 0 bases, with 12 bases separating them. Germline-derived CDR1 and CDR2 are MNHEY and SVGEGT. CDR3 length equals 15 residues. The sample comes from a study of low-dose radiotherapy and immunotherapy resistance in tumors. Looking at the study overall: Across 26 weeks, 13 Gy in total went to Cohort 2, delivered as 1 Gy per fraction every two weeks. The regimen for patients comprised intravenous nivolumab 240 mg every two weeks plus intravenous ipilimumab 1 mg/kg every six weeks.

cDNA synthesis used a TRAV/TRBV-specific primer set for both chains. Over about 19 PCR cycles, TCRs were amplified from a constant-region primer and V-primer adapter. TCRdb passed the reads through MiXCR, listing each CDR3 protein once. Seen here are tens of thousands of distinct CDR3 sequences, 20% to 25% observed once, and the top ten hold roughly a tenth. The receptor comes from a male donor with prostate cancer. The source material was PBMCs, sampled after low-dose radiotherapy plus immunotherapy. V and J are TRBV6-2 or TRBV6-3 and TRBJ1-5; D not certain. The CDR3 bases are TGTGCCAGCAGGAGATACAAGTATAGCAATCAGCCCCAGCATTTT. Its protein product is CASRRYKYSNQPQHF.